These T cell receptor beta chains were read from a single sample in a study of beta chain features in type 1 diabetes. Method: immunoSEQ multiplex PCR; TCRdb's copy keeps in-frame clones and lacks some. The sample consists of around 300,000 clones, about 11% of them appearing once. Input material: naive CD4+ T cells from blood. All receptors come from a woman aged 30 to 39 in good health. CDR3s include the opening cysteine and the closing phenylalanine or tryptophan. The D gene is left open where the match is weak. Clone size is shown for a subset of rows, as once, few, many or a class of expanded clone.

CDR3 | DNA | J | size | D | V
CASSLGQNTGELFF | TGTGCCAGCAGCCTGGGACAGAACACCGGGGAGCTGTTTTTT | TRBJ2-2 | few | - | TRBV7-2
CASSMDRGRVYGYTF | TGTGCCAGCAGCATGGACAGGGGGCGGGTTTATGGCTACACCTTC | TRBJ1-2 | few | TRBD1 | TRBV28
CASSLLQGAREQYF | TGTGCCAGCAGCTTATTGCAGGGGGCCCGCGAGCAGTACTTC | TRBJ2-7 | few | TRBD1 | TRBV7-2
CASSPQRTGKVQPQHF | TGTGCCAGCTCACCGCAAAGGACAGGGAAAGTTCAGCCCCAGCATTTT | TRBJ1-5 | few | TRBD1 | TRBV18
CASSYSIGDQPQHF | TGTGCCAGCAGTTACTCGATAGGGGATCAGCCCCAGCATTTT | TRBJ1-5 | few | - | TRBV6-5
CSVEADTDTQYF | TGCAGCGTTGAGGCTGACACAGATACGCAGTATTTT | TRBJ2-3 | few | - | TRBV29-1
CASSYGLAGASYEQYF | TGTGCCAGCAGTTATGGGTTAGCGGGGGCTTCCTACGAGCAGTACTTC | TRBJ2-7 | few | TRBD2 | TRBV6-5
CATSSAGGGPEAFF | TGTGCCACCTCGTCCGCGGGGGGGGGTCCTGAAGCTTTCTTT | TRBJ1-1 | - | - | TRBV10-3
CASSLGVAGGQETQYF | TGTGCTAGCAGCTTAGGGGTAGCGGGGGGACAAGAGACCCAGTACTTC | TRBJ2-5 | few | TRBD2 | TRBV7-7
CASRRADLPEQFF | TGTGCCAGTAGACGAGCGGACCTCCCTGAGCAGTTCTTC | TRBJ2-1 | - | - | TRBV6-1
CASSLGGLAGTYEQYF | TGTGCCAGCAGTTTAGGTGGACTAGCGGGGACCTACGAGCAGTACTTC | TRBJ2-7 | - | TRBD2 | TRBV28
CASSSNSGYNTGELFF | TGTGCCAGCAGCTCAAATAGCGGGTATAACACCGGGGAGCTGTTTTTT | TRBJ2-2 | few | TRBD2 | TRBV7-3
CASDGNRDTQYF | TGTGCGTCGGACGGGAATCGGGATACGCAGTATTTT | TRBJ2-3 | - | - | TRBV28
CSVRQGAGRLGYGYTF | TGCAGCGTCCGACAGGGGGCAGGTCGACTTGGGTATGGCTACACCTTC | TRBJ1-2 | few | TRBD1 | TRBV29-1
CASSSGQGNYEQFF | TGTGCCAGCAGTTCGGGACAGGGAAACTATGAGCAGTTCTTC | TRBJ2-1 | few | TRBD1 | TRBV27
CASTPQSSGANVLTF | TGTGCCAGCACCCCACAGAGCTCTGGGGCCAACGTCCTGACTTTC | TRBJ2-6 | - | - | TRBV6-5
CASSQEGGQNYGYTF | TGTGCCAGCAGCCAAGAAGGGGGACAGAACTATGGCTACACCTTC | TRBJ1-2 | - | TRBD1 | TRBV4-2
CASSIGVSYNEQFF | TGTGCCAGTAGTATCGGGGTCAGCTACAATGAGCAGTTCTTC | TRBJ2-1 | - | - | TRBV19
CASSYKDRDNQPQHF | TGTGCCAGTAGTTACAAGGACAGGGACAATCAGCCCCAGCATTTT | TRBJ1-5 | - | TRBD1 | TRBV19
CASSYPTDYEQYF | TGTGCCAGCAGTTACCCGACAGACTACGAGCAGTACTTC | TRBJ2-7 | - | - | TRBV6-6
CATSRPLGTSGSNEQFF | TGTGCCACCAGCAGACCTTTAGGGACTAGCGGGAGCAATGAGCAGTTCTTC | TRBJ2-1 | - | TRBD2 | TRBV15
CASSLGGRLADTQYF | TGTGCCAGCAGTTTAGGCGGGAGGTTGGCAGATACGCAGTATTTT | TRBJ2-3 | few | TRBD2 | TRBV28
CASNLGGARIGNEQFF | TGTGCCAGCAATCTCGGAGGAGCGAGGATCGGCAATGAGCAGTTCTTC | TRBJ2-1 | - | - | TRBV7-9
CASSFVSGTDTQYF | TGTGCCAGCAGCTTCGTGAGCGGCACAGATACGCAGTATTTT | TRBJ2-3 | - | - | TRBV11-2
CSVQTGGGYEQYF | TGCAGCGTCCAGACAGGGGGCGGTTACGAGCAGTACTTC | TRBJ2-7 | - | TRBD1 | TRBV29-1
CASSRQRLGGSPGEKLFF | TGCGCCAGCAGCCGCCAACGGTTGGGCGGGAGCCCGGGGGAAAAACTGTTTTTT | TRBJ1-4 | few | - | TRBV4-3
CASSVELAAWDEQYF | TGTGCCAGCAGCGTAGAGCTAGCGGCTTGGGACGAGCAGTACTTC | TRBJ2-7 | - | TRBD2 | TRBV9
CASSEEAGANQPQHF | TGTGCCAGCAGTGAAGAGGCAGGGGCGAATCAGCCCCAGCATTTT | TRBJ1-5 | - | - | TRBV2
CASSQPGQLFTEAFF | TGCGCCAGCAGCCAACCGGGACAGCTCTTCACTGAAGCTTTCTTT | TRBJ1-1 | once | TRBD1 | TRBV4-3
CSVVGRQGIDEQYF | TGCAGCGTTGTCGGCCGACAGGGTATCGACGAGCAGTACTTC | TRBJ2-7 | - | TRBD1 | TRBV29-1
CASSAHRGGTGELFF | TGTGCCAGCAGCGCGCACAGGGGCGGCACCGGGGAGCTGTTTTTT | TRBJ2-2 | few | TRBD1 | TRBV7-9
CASRQQGADGYTF | TGTGCCAGCAGGCAACAGGGGGCGGATGGCTACACCTTC | TRBJ1-2 | - | TRBD1 | TRBV6-6
CASSLRGGLAGVETQYF | TGTGCCAGCAGCCTCCGAGGGGGACTAGCGGGAGTAGAGACCCAGTACTTC | TRBJ2-5 | - | TRBD2 | TRBV9
CASSPGLAVISTDTQYF | TGTGCCAGCAGCCCGGGACTAGCGGTAATTAGCACAGATACGCAGTATTTT | TRBJ2-3 | few | TRBD2 | TRBV7-9
CASSRSTGTSGTSSYEQYF | TGCGCCAGCAGCCGTTCAACCGGGACTAGCGGGACAAGCTCCTACGAGCAGTACTTC | TRBJ2-7 | few | TRBD2 | TRBV4-1
CASSLLGQGAFADTEAFF | TGTGCCAGCAGCTTACTGGGACAGGGGGCTTTCGCGGACACTGAAGCTTTCTTT | TRBJ1-1 | few | TRBD1 | TRBV7-3
CASSLIDRGNSSYEQYF | TGCGCCAGCAGTCTAATCGACCGGGGAAATAGCTCCTACGAGCAGTACTTC | TRBJ2-7 | - | - | TRBV23-1
CASNREGGVGNEQYF | TGTGCCAGCAATCGTGAGGGAGGCGTAGGAAACGAGCAGTACTTC | TRBJ2-7 | few | - | TRBV2
CASSFGLTSGASTDTQYF | TGTGCCAGCAGCTTCGGTTTAACTAGCGGGGCCAGCACAGATACGCAGTATTTT | TRBJ2-3 | few | TRBD2 | TRBV11-3
CASRELAGGNEQFF | TGTGCCAGCAGGGAATTAGCGGGAGGAAATGAGCAGTTCTTC | TRBJ2-1 | - | TRBD2 | TRBV7-9
CASSQGIIAGNTEAFF | TGCGCCAGCAGCCAAGGAATTATCGCAGGAAACACTGAAGCTTTCTTT | TRBJ1-1 | - | - | TRBV4-3
CASSRSGNYNEQFF | TGTGCCAGCAGTCGGAGCGGGAACTACAATGAGCAGTTCTTC | TRBJ2-1 | - | TRBD2 | TRBV28
CASSRGAGELFF | TGCGCCAGCAGCCGGGGTGCCGGGGAGCTGTTTTTT | TRBJ2-2 | few | - | TRBV5-1
CASSQVGDTQYF | TGCGCCAGCAGTCAGGTTGGAGATACGCAGTATTTT | TRBJ2-3 | - | - | TRBV5-1
CASSLVQGRVGETQYF | TGCGCCAGCAGCTTGGTACAGGGCCGTGTAGGAGAGACCCAGTACTTC | TRBJ2-5 | - | - | TRBV5-1
CASRASRRSEQYF | TGTGCCAGCAGAGCCTCCCGGAGGTCCGAGCAGTACTTC | TRBJ2-7 | few | - | TRBV6-5
CASRATGTGELFF | TGTGCCAGCAGAGCGACAGGGACCGGGGAGCTGTTTTTT | TRBJ2-2 | - | TRBD1 | TRBV27
CASSWGGLGNQPQHF | TGTGCCAGTAGTTGGGGGGGGCTCGGCAATCAGCCCCAGCATTTT | TRBJ1-5 | - | - | TRBV19
CASSQTSGRGNEQFF | TGTGCCAGCAGCCAAACTAGCGGGAGGGGCAATGAGCAGTTCTTC | TRBJ2-1 | few | TRBD2 | TRBV7-2
CASSFGQGVTYNEQFF | TGTGCCAGCAGTTTTGGGCAGGGGGTTACCTACAATGAGCAGTTCTTC | TRBJ2-1 | few | TRBD1 | TRBV28
CASSSSGTGAYEQYF | TGCGCCAGCAGCTCGTCCGGGACAGGGGCCTACGAGCAGTACTTC | TRBJ2-7 | - | TRBD1 | TRBV5-1
CASSLDWEDTGELFF | TGTGCCAGCAGCTTAGACTGGGAGGACACCGGGGAGCTGTTTTTT | TRBJ2-2 | few | - | TRBV11-2
CASSLWAGGGQPQHF | TGTGCCAGCAGTTTATGGGCAGGGGGCGGGCAGCCCCAGCATTTT | TRBJ1-5 | few | TRBD1 | TRBV27